Listed below are T cell receptor beta chains from one sample, sequenced in a study of OX40 agonist ivuxolimab in advanced cancers. The method was immunoSEQ multiplex PCR; TCRdb's version includes in-frame clones alone and lacks a portion of them. This table holds some 64,000 clones, nearly 90% found once. Sequences were derived from CD4+ or CD8+ T cells sorted from blood, sampled in a trial of the OX40 agonist ivuxolimab. The receptors come from an adult with an advanced solid tumor such as melanoma, head and neck, liver or kidney cancer. Each CDR3 is given with its conserved first and last residue. Size is stated for part of the rows, as once, few or many counts, or as a class when the clone is expanded.

.	TRBV7-7	TRBJ2-2	CASTTGTANTGELFF
.	TRBV9	TRBJ1-1	CASSTDRGAAGAFF
.	TRBV25-1	TRBJ2-3	CASSEPISGSTDTQYF
.	TRBV19	TRBJ2-5	CASRDKPGGIHETQYF
.	TRBV19	TRBJ1-5	CASTPRQGSNQPQHF
.	TRBV11-2	TRBJ2-6	CASSLAAEGYSGANVLTF
.	TRBV5-4	TRBJ1-2	CASSLDAGFSGYTF
.	TRBV19	TRBJ2-7	CASSPTRAGGPYEQYF
.	TRBV5-1	TRBJ2-5	CASSPQPGQEETQYF
.	TRBV6-1	TRBJ2-7	CASSEVGLATYEQYF
.	TRBV10-1	TRBJ2-3	CASSRVTGVTDTQYF
.	TRBV10-1	TRBJ2-1	CASSSSGTPAVGEQFF
.	TRBV18	TRBJ2-3	CASSPRSGLTDTQYF
.	TRBV27	TRBJ2-7	CASSMGYEQYF
.	TRBV7-2	TRBJ2-7	CASSLEVLRGHEQYF
once	TRBV9	TRBJ2-7	CASSPIRTSGGAGEQYF
.	TRBV14	TRBJ1-1	CASSQGRRTEAFF
.	TRBV2	TRBJ1-4	CASSAPTGAREKLFF
.	TRBV2	TRBJ2-7	CATVYHDEQYF
.	TRBV7-2	TRBJ2-7	CASSFQQGAPYEQYF
.	TRBV6-5	TRBJ1-1	CASSNGRYTEAFF
.	TRBV9	TRBJ2-1	CASSVGSGSYNEQFF
.	TRBV7-2	TRBJ2-1	CASSSPWQGRDEQFF
.	TRBV5-8	TRBJ2-3	CASSLDPSTTQYF
.	TRBV29-1	TRBJ2-2	CSVEGRRGSTGELFF
.	TRBV6-1	TRBJ2-1	CASSSDRRPYNEQFF
.	TRBV11-2	TRBJ2-7	CASSRGLSVYEQYF
once	TRBV11-2	TRBJ1-2	CASSLTDGYGYTF
.	TRBV7-2	TRBJ2-7	CASSLAVRSRDYEQYF
.	TRBV11-2	TRBJ2-7	CASSLIPSGEQYF
.	TRBV5-6	TRBJ1-1	CASSPKAIRGSATEAFF
.	TRBV9	TRBJ2-3	CASRGGGASTDTQYF
.	TRBV18	TRBJ1-1	CASSGGKNTEAFF
.	TRBV7-2	TRBJ1-4	CASSLSGGEKLFF
once	TRBV4-1	TRBJ2-5	CASSQGGRGVAETQYF
.	TRBV5-1	TRBJ1-6	CASSLDSSYNSPLHF
.	TRBV6-5	TRBJ2-1	CASSYSGTNYNEQFF
.	TRBV6-4	TRBJ2-1	CASSDSASYNEQFF
.	TRBV30	TRBJ1-1	CAWSVMGSGQGTRGTEAFF
.	TRBV19	TRBJ2-7	CASSRQLSSYEQYF
.	TRBV18	TRBJ1-5	CASSPSRDQPQHF